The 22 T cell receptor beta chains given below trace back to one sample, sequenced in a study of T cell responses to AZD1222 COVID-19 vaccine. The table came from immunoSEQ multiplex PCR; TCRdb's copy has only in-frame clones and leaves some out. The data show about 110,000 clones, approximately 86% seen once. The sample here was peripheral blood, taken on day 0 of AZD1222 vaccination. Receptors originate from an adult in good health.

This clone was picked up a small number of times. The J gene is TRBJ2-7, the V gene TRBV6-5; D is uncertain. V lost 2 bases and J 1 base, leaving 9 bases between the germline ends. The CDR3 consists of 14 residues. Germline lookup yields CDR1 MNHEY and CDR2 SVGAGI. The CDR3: CASSYSRGSYEQYF. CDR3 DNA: TGTGCCAGCAGTTACAGCCGTGGATCCTACGAGCAGTACTTC.

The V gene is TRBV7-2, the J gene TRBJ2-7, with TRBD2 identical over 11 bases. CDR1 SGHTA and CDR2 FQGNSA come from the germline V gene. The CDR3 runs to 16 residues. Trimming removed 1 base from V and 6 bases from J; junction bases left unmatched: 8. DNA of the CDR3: TGTGCCAGCAGCTTAGTAATGCGGCTAGCGGGGGGCGAGCAGTACTTC. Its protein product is CASSLVMRLAGGEQYF.

In DNA, the CDR3 is TGTGCCAGCCGTAGGGGGGGCAGCAATCAGCCCCAGCATTTT. Protein: CASRRGGSNQPQHF. The gene calls are TRBV18 and TRBJ1-5; D is perhaps TRBD1 (6 bases). The CDR3 is 14 amino acids. The V end was cut by 8 bases, the J end by 1 base, with 12 bases between. From germline, CDR1 is KGHSH and CDR2 LQKENI.

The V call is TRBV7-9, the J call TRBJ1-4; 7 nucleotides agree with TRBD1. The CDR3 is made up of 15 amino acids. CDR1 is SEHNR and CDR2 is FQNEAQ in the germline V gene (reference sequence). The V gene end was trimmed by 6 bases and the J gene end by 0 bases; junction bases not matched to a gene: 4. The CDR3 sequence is CASSPGTATNEKLFF. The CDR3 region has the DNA TGTGCCAGCAGTCCAGGGACAGCAACTAATGAAAAACTGTTTTTT.

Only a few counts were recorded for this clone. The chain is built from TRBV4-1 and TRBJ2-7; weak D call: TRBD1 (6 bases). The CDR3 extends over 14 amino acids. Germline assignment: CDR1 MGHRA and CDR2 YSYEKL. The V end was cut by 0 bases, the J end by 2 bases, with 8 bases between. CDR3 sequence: CASSQDPGAYEQYF. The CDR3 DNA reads TGCGCCAGCAGCCAAGATCCAGGGGCCTACGAGCAGTACTTC.

CDR3 sequence: CASSFRQFGGGYTF. The CDR3, as DNA: TGTGCCAGCAGTTTCCGGCAGTTTGGGGGGGGCTACACCTTC. This chain links TRBV28 with TRBJ1-2, with a possible D match to TRBD1 (5 bases). V was shortened by 3 bases and J by 8 bases, with 16 bases between the two germline ends. CDR3 length: 14 amino acids. Looked up from germline, CDR1 is MDHEN and CDR2 is SYDVKM.

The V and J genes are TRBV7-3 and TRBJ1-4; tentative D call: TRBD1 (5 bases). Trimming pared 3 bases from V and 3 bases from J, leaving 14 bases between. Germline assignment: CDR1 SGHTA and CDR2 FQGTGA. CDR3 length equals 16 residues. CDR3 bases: TGTGCCAGCAGCTTGGCGGGGACCGACCCTAATGAAAAACTGTTTTTT. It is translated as CASSLAGTDPNEKLFF.

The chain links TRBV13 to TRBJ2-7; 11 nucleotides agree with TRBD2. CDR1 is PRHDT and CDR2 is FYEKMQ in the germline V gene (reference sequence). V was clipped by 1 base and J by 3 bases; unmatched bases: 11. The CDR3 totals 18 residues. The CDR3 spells CASSLAGSGGASGYEQYF. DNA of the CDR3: TGTGCCAGCAGCTTAGCGGGTAGCGGGGGGGCCTCCGGCTACGAGCAGTACTTC.

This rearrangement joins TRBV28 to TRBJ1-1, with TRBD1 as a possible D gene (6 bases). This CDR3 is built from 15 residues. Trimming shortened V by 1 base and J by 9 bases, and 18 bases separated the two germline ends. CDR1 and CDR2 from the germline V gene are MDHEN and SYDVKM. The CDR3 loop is CASSLSTGPPGKAFF. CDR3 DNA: TGTGCCAGCAGTTTATCCACAGGGCCCCCCGGGAAAGCTTTCTTT.

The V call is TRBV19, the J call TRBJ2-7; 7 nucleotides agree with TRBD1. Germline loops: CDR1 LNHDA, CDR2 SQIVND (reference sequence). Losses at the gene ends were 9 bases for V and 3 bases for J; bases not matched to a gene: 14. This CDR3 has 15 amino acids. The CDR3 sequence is CASQYTGDGLYEQYF. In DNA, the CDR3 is TGTGCCAGCCAGTACACAGGGGACGGTCTCTACGAGCAGTACTTC.

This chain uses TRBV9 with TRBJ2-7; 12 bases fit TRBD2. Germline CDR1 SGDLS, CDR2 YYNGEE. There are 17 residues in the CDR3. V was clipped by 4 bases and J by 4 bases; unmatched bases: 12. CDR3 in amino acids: CASSRSSGGDLVYEQYF. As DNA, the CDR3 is TGTGCCAGCAGCAGATCTAGCGGGGGGGATCTAGTTTACGAGCAGTACTTC.

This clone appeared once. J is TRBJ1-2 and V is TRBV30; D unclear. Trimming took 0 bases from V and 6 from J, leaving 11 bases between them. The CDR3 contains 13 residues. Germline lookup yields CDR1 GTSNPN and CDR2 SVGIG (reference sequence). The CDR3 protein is CAWSVRPVDGYTF. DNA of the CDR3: TGTGCCTGGAGTGTCAGGCCCGTGGATGGCTACACCTTC.

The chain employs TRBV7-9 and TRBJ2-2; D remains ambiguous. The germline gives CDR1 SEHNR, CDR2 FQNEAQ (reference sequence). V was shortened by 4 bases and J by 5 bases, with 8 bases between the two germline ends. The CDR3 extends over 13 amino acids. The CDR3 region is CASSSHSTGELFF. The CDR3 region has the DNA TGTGCCAGCAGCTCACATTCAACCGGGGAGCTGTTTTTT.

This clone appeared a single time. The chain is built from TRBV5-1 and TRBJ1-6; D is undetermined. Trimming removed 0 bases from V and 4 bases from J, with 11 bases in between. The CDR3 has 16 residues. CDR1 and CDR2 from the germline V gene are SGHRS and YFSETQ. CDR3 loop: CASSLAGQRYNSPLHF. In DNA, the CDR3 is TGCGCCAGCAGCTTGGCCGGCCAGAGGTATAATTCACCCCTCCACTTT.

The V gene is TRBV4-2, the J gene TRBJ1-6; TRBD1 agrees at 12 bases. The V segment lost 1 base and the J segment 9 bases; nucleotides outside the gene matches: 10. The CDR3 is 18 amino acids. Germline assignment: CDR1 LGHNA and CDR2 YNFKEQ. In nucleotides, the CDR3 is TGTGCCAGCAGCCAAGCGGTATCGGGACAGGGGGCGAGTTCACCCCTCCACTTT. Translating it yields CASSQAVSGQGASSPLHF.

The CDR3 loop reads CASSQVVSGGADTQYF. The CDR3 DNA is TGTGCCAGCAGCCAAGTAGTTAGCGGGGGGGCCGATACGCAGTATTTT. J is TRBJ2-3 and V is TRBV3-1 (or the pseudogene TRBV3-2), with 11 bases aligning to TRBD2. The CDR3 totals 16 residues. The germline V gene has CDR1 LGHDT and CDR2 YNNKEL (reference sequence). V was pared by 1 base and J by 6 bases, with 6 bases of the junction left unmatched.

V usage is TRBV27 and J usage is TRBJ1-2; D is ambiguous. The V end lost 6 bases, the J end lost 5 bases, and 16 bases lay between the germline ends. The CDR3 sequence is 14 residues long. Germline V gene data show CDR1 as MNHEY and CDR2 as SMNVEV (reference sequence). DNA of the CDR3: TGTGCCAGCAGCCCTACGGGTTCCCCTTATGGCTACACCTTC. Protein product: CASSPTGSPYGYTF.

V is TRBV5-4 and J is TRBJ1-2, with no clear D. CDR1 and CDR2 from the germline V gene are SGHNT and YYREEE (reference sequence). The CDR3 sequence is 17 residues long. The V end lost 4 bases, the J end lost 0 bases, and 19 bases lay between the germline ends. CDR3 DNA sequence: TGTGCCAGCAGCACACCGCGACGGATTATAGCTAACTATGGCTACACCTTC. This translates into CASSTPRRIIANYGYTF.

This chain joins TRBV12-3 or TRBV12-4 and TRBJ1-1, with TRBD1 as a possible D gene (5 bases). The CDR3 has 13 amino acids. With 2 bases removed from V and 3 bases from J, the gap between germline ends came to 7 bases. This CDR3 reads CASSLQGDTEAFF. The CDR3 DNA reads TGTGCCAGCAGTTTACAGGGTGACACTGAAGCTTTCTTT.

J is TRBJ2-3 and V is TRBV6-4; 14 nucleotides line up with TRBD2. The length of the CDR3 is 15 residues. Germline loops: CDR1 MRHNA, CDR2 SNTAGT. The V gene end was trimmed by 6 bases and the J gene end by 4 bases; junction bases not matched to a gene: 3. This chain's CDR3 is CASSPTSGGADTQYF. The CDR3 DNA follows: TGTGCCAGCAGCCCGACTAGCGGGGGGGCAGATACGCAGTATTTT.

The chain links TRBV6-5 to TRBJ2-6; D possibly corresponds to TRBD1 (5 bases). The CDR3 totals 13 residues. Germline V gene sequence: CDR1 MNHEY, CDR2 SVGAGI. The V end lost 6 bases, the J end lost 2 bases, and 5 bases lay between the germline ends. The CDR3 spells CASRQAGANVLTF. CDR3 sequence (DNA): TGTGCCAGCAGACAGGCTGGGGCCAACGTCCTGACTTTC.

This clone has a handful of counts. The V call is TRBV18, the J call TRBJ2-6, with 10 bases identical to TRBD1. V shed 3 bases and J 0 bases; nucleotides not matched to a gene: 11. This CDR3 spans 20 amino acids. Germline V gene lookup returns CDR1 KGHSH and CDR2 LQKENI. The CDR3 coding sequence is TGTGCCAGCTCACCTGTCATACCGGGACAGGGGAACTCTGGGGCCAACGTCCTGACTTTC. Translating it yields CASSPVIPGQGNSGANVLTF.